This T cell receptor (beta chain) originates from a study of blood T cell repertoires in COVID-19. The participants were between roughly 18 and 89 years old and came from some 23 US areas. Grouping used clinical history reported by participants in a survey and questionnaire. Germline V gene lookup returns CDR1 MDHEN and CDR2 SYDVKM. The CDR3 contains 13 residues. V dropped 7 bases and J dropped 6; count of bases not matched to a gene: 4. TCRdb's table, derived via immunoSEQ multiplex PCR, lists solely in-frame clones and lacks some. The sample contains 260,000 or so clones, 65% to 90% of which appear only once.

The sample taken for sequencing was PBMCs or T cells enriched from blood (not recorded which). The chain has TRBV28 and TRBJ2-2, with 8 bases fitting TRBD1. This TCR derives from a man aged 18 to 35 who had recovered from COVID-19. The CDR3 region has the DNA TGTGCCAGCAAGGACAGGGTGGCCGGGGAGCTGTTTTTT. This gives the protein CASKDRVAGELFF.